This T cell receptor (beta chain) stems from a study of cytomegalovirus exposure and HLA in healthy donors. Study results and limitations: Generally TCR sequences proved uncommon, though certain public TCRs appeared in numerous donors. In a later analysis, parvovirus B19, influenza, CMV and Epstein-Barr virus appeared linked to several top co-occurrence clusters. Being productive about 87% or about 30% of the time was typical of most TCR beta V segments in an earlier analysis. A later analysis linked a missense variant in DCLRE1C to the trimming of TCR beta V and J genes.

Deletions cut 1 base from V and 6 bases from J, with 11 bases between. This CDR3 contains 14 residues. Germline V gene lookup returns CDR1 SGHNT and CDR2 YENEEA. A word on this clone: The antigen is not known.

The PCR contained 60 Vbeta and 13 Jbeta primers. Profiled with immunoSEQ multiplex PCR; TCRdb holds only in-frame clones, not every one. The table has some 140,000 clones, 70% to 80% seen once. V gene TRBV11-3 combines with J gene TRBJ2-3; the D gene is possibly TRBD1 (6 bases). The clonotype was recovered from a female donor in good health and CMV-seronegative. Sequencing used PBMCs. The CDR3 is CASSLGRGADTQYF. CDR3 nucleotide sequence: TGTGCCAGCAGCTTAGGCAGGGGAGCGGATACGCAGTATTTT.